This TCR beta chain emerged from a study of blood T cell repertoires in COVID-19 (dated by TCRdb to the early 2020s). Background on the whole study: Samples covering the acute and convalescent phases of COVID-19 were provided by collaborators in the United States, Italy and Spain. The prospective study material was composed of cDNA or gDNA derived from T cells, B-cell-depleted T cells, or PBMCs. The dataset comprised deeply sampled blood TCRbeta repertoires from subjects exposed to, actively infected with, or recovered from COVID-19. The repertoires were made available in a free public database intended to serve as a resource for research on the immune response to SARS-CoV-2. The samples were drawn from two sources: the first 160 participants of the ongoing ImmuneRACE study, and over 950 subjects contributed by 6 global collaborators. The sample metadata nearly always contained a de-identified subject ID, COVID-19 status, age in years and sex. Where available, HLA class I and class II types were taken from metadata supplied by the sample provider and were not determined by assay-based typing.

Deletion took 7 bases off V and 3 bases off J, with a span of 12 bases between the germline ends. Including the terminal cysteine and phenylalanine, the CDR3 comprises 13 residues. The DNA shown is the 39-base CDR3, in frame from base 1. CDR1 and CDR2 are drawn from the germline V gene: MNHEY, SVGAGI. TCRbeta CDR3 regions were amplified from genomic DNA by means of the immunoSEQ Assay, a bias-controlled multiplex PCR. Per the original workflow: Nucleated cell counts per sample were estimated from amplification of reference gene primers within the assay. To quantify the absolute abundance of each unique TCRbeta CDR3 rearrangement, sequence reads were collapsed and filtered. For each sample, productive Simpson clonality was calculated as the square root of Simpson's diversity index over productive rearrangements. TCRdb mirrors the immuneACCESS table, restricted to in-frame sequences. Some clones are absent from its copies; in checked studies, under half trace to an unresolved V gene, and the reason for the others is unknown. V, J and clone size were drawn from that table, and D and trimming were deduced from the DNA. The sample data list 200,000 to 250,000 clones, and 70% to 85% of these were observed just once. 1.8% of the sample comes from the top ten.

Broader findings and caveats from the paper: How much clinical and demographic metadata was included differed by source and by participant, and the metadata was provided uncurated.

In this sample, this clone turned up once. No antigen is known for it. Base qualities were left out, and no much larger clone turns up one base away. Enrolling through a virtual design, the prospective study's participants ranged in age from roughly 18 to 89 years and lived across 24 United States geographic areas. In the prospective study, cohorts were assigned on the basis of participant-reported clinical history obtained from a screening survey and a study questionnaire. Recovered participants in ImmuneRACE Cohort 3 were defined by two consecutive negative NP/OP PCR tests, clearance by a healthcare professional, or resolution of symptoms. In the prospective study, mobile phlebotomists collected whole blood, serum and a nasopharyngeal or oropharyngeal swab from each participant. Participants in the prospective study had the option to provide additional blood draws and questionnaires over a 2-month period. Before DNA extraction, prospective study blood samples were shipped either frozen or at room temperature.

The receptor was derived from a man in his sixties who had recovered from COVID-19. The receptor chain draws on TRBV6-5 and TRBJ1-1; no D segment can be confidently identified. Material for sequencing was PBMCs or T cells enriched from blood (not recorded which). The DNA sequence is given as TGTGCCAGCACCTTTCGGGTGGACACTGAAGCTTTCTTT. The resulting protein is CASTFRVDTEAFF.